Listed here are 26 T cell receptor beta chains from one sample, sequenced in a study of T cells in Graves' hyperthyroidism and ophthalmopathy (dated by TCRdb to about 2019). The receptor library was made with multiplex PCR. This sample was sequenced with an Illumina HiSeq 2000. The TCR beta CDR3 regions were amplified from the RNA transcripts. For the first round of RT-PCR on the TCR CDR3, the HTBI primer set was used together with the Qiagen OneStep RT-PCR kit. Using fastp at Q25 and MiXCR, TCRdb reprocessed the public reads and kept productive beta chains. Each entry merges the rows of one CDR3 protein and shows their most common DNA and genes. This sample gives roughly 360,000 distinct CDR3 sequences in total; approximately 13% of them show up just once. Less than 25% of the sample lies in the top ten. Sequenced sample: blood. These TCRs come from a man aged 25-45 years with Graves' hyperthyroidism that later progressed to Graves' ophthalmopathy.

The chain joins TRBV7-9 to TRBJ2-7; D not resolved. V was clipped by 2 bases and J by 5 bases, with 10 bases between them. Germline V gives CDR1 SEHNR, CDR2 FQNEAQ (reference sequence). This CDR3 comprises 13 residues. CDR3 nucleotides: TGTGCCAGCAGCTTATGGGGATTCAACGAGCAGTACTTC. It codes for CASSLWGFNEQYF.

The table lists this clonotype with many counts. This chain connects TRBV20-1 to TRBJ2-1; the match to TRBD2 covers 8 bases. This CDR3 is 17 amino acids long. V was pared by 1 base and J by 5 bases, with 13 bases of the junction left unmatched. Germline V gene sequence: CDR1 DFQATT, CDR2 SNEGSKA (reference sequence). CDR3 sequence reads: CSARAWASGGWDNEQFF. CDR3 DNA: TGCAGTGCTAGAGCGTGGGCCAGCGGGGGTTGGGACAATGAGCAGTTCTTC.

This clonotype was seen only a few times. V usage is TRBV6-1 and J usage is TRBJ2-7, with 14 bases fitting TRBD2. Germline-derived CDR1 and CDR2 are MNHNS and SASEGT. The V segment lost 4 bases and the J segment 7 bases; nucleotides outside the gene matches: 9. This CDR3 is built from 16 residues. In DNA, the CDR3 is TGTGCCAGCAGTGGGTGGACTAGCGGGGGGCCCATGGAGCAGTACTTC. The encoded protein is CASSGWTSGGPMEQYF.

The gene calls are TRBV25-1 and TRBJ1-5; D may be TRBD1 (6 bases). Germline CDR1 is MGHDK and CDR2 is SYGVNS. Deletions cut 8 bases from V and 7 bases from J, with 24 bases between. The CDR3 extends over 16 amino acids. Written as DNA, the CDR3 is TGTGCCAGCCCTGCGCGGACAGAACTAAACGTACAGCCCCAGCATTTT. It encodes CASPARTELNVQPQHF.

There are many counts of this clonotype. The chain recombines TRBV7-9 with TRBJ2-3; no firm D call. V shed 0 bases and J shed 5 bases, with 3 bases lying between them. This CDR3 has 12 residues. Germline lookup yields CDR1 SEHNR and CDR2 FQNEAQ (reference sequence). This CDR3 is CASSLALDTQYF. Written as DNA, the CDR3 is TGTGCCAGCAGCTTAGCGCTAGATACGCAGTATTTT. The entire variable domain, with the rest obtained from reference TRBV7-9 and TRBJ2-3, is as follows: DTGVSQNPRHKITKRGQNVTFRCDPISEHNRLYWYRQTLGQGPEFLTYFQNEAQLEKSRLLSDRFSAERPKGSFSTLEIQRTEQGDSAMYLCASSLALDTQYFGPGTRLTVL.

The table lists this clonotype with many counts. This chain uses TRBV10-2 with TRBJ1-4, with TRBD1 as a possible D gene (6 bases). V was shortened by 3 bases and J by 10 bases, with 21 bases between the two germline ends. The length of the CDR3 is 16 residues. CDR1 and CDR2 (germline): WSHSY, SAAADI. The DNA of the CDR3 is TGCGCCAGCAGTGATCAGACGGGACACCAGAACGGAAAACTGTTTTTT. This encodes CASSDQTGHQNGKLFF.

This chain uses TRBV6-2 or TRBV6-3 with TRBJ2-3; 15 positions match TRBD2. Germline loops: CDR1 MNHEY, CDR2 SVGEGT. V was clipped by 6 bases and J by 5 bases; unmatched bases: 9. The CDR3 is 17 residues long. The DNA of the CDR3 is TGTGCCAGCAGGTTGGGACTAGCGGGGGGCCGGGGAGATACGCAGTATTTT. It codes for CASRLGLAGGRGDTQYF.

In its sample, this clonotype was seen a few times. The V call is TRBV28, the J call TRBJ1-2; 11 nucleotides align to TRBD1. Unmatched junction bases numbered 8, after V lost 4 bases and J lost 7 bases. Germline V CDR1 and CDR2: MDHEN, SYDVKM. There are 15 residues in the CDR3. The CDR3 sequence is CASSSPGTGGGGYTF. The CDR3 bases are TGTGCCAGCAGTTCACCTGGGACAGGGGGTGGTGGCTACACCTTC.

This clonotype came up many times. The chain uses TRBV18 and TRBJ2-1, with 10 bases matching TRBD1. The CDR3 is 14 residues long. With V trimmed by 5 bases and J by 11 bases, 9 bases remained unmatched. CDR1 and CDR2 (germline): KGHSH, LQKENI. The CDR3 spells CASSSPGQGNKQFF. In DNA form, the CDR3 reads TGTGCCAGCTCATCCCCGGGACAGGGGAACAAGCAGTTCTTC.

The genes are TRBV2 and TRBJ2-1; D possibly corresponds to TRBD1 (6 bases). CDR3 size: 18 residues. CDR1 is SNHLY, CDR2 FYNNEI, per germline. Trimming left V 1 base short and J 4 bases short, with 20 bases between. CDR3 region: CASSEGPSGVKTYNEQFF. The CDR3 DNA is TGTGCCAGCAGTGAAGGCCCCTCAGGGGTGAAGACATACAATGAGCAGTTCTTC.

The CDR3 nucleotides read TGCGCCAGCAGGATGGACAACTATGGCTACACCTTC. Its translation is CASRMDNYGYTF. The chain is built from TRBV5-1 and TRBJ1-2; D is unclear. V dropped 5 bases and J dropped 2 bases, with 7 bases sitting between them. CDR1 SGHRS and CDR2 YFSETQ come from the germline V gene. This CDR3 has 12 amino acids. The full variable domain, rest sourced from reference TRBV5-1 and TRBJ1-2, is KAGVTQTPRYLIKTRGQQVTLSCSPISGHRSVSWYQQTPGQGLQFLFEYFSETQRNKGNFPGRFSGRQFSNSRSEMNVSTLELGDSALYLCASRMDNYGYTFGSGTRLTVV.

The chain recombines TRBV6-1 with TRBJ1-3; D is uncertain. Trimming cost V 2 bases and J 4 bases, with 9 bases left between them. Germline CDR1 is MNHNS and CDR2 is SASEGT. CDR3 length: 14 residues. DNA of the CDR3: TGTGCCAGCAGTGAATCTTGGGTCGGAAACACCATATATTTT. Amino acid sequence: CASSESWVGNTIYF.

J is TRBJ1-3 and V is TRBV4-2; no reliable D call. Per the germline V gene, CDR1 is LGHNA and CDR2 is YNFKEQ. The V end was cut by 1 base, the J end by 1 base, with 14 bases between. The CDR3 extends over 17 amino acids. As DNA, the CDR3 is TGTGCCAGCAGCCAAGGAGGTGGATCGGGATCTGGAAACACCATATATTTT. Translating it yields CASSQGGGSGSGNTIYF.

This clonotype was recorded only once. Compared with germline, one end of the junction differs, possibly owing to a read error. J is TRBJ2-2 and V is TRBV4-1; 10 positions match TRBD1. This CDR3 spans 15 amino acids. The germline V gene encodes CDR1 MGHRA and CDR2 YSYEKL. The CDR3: CANSPWDRGTGELFF. The CDR3 DNA reads TGCGCCAACAGCCCTTGGGACAGGGGCACCGGGGAGCTGTTTTTT.

Ten or more counts support this clonotype. The rearrangement uses TRBV12-3 or TRBV12-4 and TRBJ1-4; TRBD1 might be the D (6 bases). The CDR3 length is 14 residues. V lost 6 bases, J lost 3 bases, and 11 bases lay in between. CDR3 protein: CASRDGTSNEKLFF. In nucleotides, the CDR3 is TGTGCCAGCAGAGACGGGACATCTAATGAAAAACTGTTTTTT.

The sample holds many counts of this clonotype. This chain links TRBV7-9 with TRBJ2-7; tentatively, D is TRBD2 (7 bases). Trimming took off 6 bases at V and 5 bases at J, with 20 bases between the two ends. The CDR3 runs to 15 residues. Looked up from germline, CDR1 is SEHNR and CDR2 is FQNEAQ (reference sequence). The CDR3, as DNA: TGTGCCAGCAGTGGACGGCATCGGGGGGCTAACGAGCAGTACTTC. Translated, it gives CASSGRHRGANEQYF.

The sample holds many counts of this clonotype. The chain links TRBV30 to TRBJ2-5; D remains ambiguous. Germline V gene lookup returns CDR1 GTSNPN and CDR2 SVGIG (reference sequence). The CDR3 is 12 residues long. V was cut by 7 bases and J by 1 base, with 10 bases left in between. CDR3 nucleotide sequence: TGTGCCTCCGAAATCGCCCAAGAGACCCAGTACTTC. Protein product: CASEIAQETQYF.

A word on this clonotype: A read error is likely, as this CDR3 ends without the conserved phenylalanine or tryptophan. The chain couples TRBV24-1 to TRBJ1-5; 8 bases match TRBD1. Losses at the gene ends were 4 bases for V and 5 bases for J; bases not matched to a gene: 9. CDR1 and CDR2 from the germline V gene are KGHDR and SFDVKD. This CDR3 is built from 16 residues. The CDR3 bases are TGTGCCACCAGTGACCGGACAGGGCCTTCGGATCAGCCCCAGCATTCT. Its protein product is CATSDRTGPSDQPQHS.

This chain joins TRBV29-1 and TRBJ1-2, with 9 bases identical to TRBD1. Germline V CDR1 and CDR2: SQVTM, ANQGSEA. With 4 bases clipped from V and 8 bases from J, the junction kept 5 bases outside the gene matches. This CDR3 spans 12 amino acids. The DNA for the CDR3 is TGCAGCGTTGGACAGGGGGTCAAGGGCTACACCTTC. It yields the protein CSVGQGVKGYTF.

The chain employs TRBV19 and TRBJ2-7; possible D gene TRBD1, 5 bases. Per germline, CDR1 LNHDA and CDR2 SQIVND (reference sequence). V was trimmed by 2 bases and J by 2 bases, leaving 7 bases between them. The CDR3 is 13 residues long. DNA of the CDR3: TGTGCCAGTAGTATACAGGGCACCTACGAGCAGTACTTC. This codes for CASSIQGTYEQYF.

This clonotype appeared a few times. The chain recombines TRBV18 with TRBJ2-2; possibly TRBD2 for D (6 bases). Per germline, CDR1 KGHSH and CDR2 LQKENI. The CDR3 totals 14 residues. With 5 bases removed from V and 5 bases from J, the gap between germline ends came to 12 bases. The DNA of the CDR3 is TGTGCCAGCTCAGGGTCCGGAGGGACCGGGGAGCTGTTTTTT. It specifies CASSGSGGTGELFF. Complete variable domain (other parts from reference TRBV18 and TRBJ2-2): NAGVMQNPRHLVRRRGQEARLRCSPMKGHSHVYWYRQLPEEGLKFMVYLQKENIIDESGMPKERFSAEFPKEGPSILRIQQVVRGDSAAYFCASSGSGGTGELFFGEGSRLTVL.

This clonotype has ten or more counts. The chain couples TRBV2 to TRBJ1-2; D not resolved. The CDR3 loop spans 13 amino acids. The V end lost 3 bases, the J end lost 4 bases, and 9 bases lay between the germline ends. Germline V gives CDR1 SNHLY, CDR2 FYNNEI. The CDR3 protein is CASSDTDLYGYTF. In nucleotides, the CDR3 is TGTGCCAGCAGTGATACTGACCTCTATGGCTACACCTTC.

The sample holds many counts of this clonotype. The CDR3 DNA reads as TGTGCCAGCAGTCCCACCGCGCCCCACTACACTGAAGCTTTCTTT. Encoded protein: CASSPTAPHYTEAFF. V gene TRBV12-3 or TRBV12-4 combines with J gene TRBJ1-1; D not resolved. Trimming shortened V by 5 bases and J by 3 bases, and 16 bases separated the two germline ends. This CDR3 comprises 15 residues.

The CDR3 reads CSGRTDNYGYTF. As DNA, the CDR3 is TGCAGCGGGAGGACGGATAACTATGGCTACACCTTC. This chain joins TRBV29-1 and TRBJ1-2; D not certain. The V gene lost 7 bases and the J gene lost 1 base, with 10 bases spanning the gap. Per the germline V gene, CDR1 is SQVTM and CDR2 is ANQGSEA. The CDR3 contains 12 residues.

This clonotype was seen a few times. The rearrangement joins TRBV27 to TRBJ1-1; TRBD1 aligns across 7 bases. The CDR3 length is 15 residues. With 3 bases clipped from V and 1 base from J, the junction kept 5 bases outside the gene matches. Looked up from germline, CDR1 is MNHEY and CDR2 is SMNVEV (reference sequence). CDR3 DNA: TGTGCCAGCAGTTTGACAGGGTGGGCGAACACTGAAGCTTTCTTT. It yields the protein CASSLTGWANTEAFF.

This clonotype was counted ten times or more. The chain combines TRBV7-3 with TRBJ2-3; D unresolved. The germline CDR1 and CDR2 sequences are SGHTA and FQGTGA. Deletions cut 5 bases from V and 4 bases from J, with 16 bases between. This CDR3 is 15 amino acids long. This CDR3 reads CASSLRGMWADTQYF. In nucleotides, the CDR3 is TGTGCCAGCAGCCTGCGTGGGATGTGGGCAGATACGCAGTATTTT.